The 23 T cell receptor beta chains given below trace back to one sample, sequenced in a study of tumor T cells in aggressive B-cell lymphoma. The repertoire was sequenced with immunoSEQ multiplex PCR; TCRdb's copy has only in-frame clones and lacks some. The sample lists approximately 11,000 clones; roughly 90% were seen once. Sequenced material: tumor tissue. These receptor sequences come from an adult with diffuse large B cell lymphoma.

The chain couples TRBV18 to TRBJ1-2; TRBD1 matches 7 bases. The CDR3 runs 14 residues. CDR1 and CDR2 from the germline V gene are KGHSH and LQKENI. The J segment lost 6 bases and the V segment lost 4 bases, leaving 8 bases of the junction unmatched. The CDR3 is CASSLKQGFDGYTF. Here the CDR3 DNA reads TGTGCCAGCTCACTAAAACAGGGGTTCGATGGCTACACCTTC.

The V call is TRBV15, the J call TRBJ2-3, with 8 bases matching TRBD2. The ends lost 0 bases at V and 4 bases at J; junction bases unmatched: 9. CDR1 is LNHNV and CDR2 is YYDKDF in the germline V gene (reference sequence). CDR3 length: 17 amino acids. CDR3 coding DNA: TGTGCCACCAGCAGAGATAGAATAGCGGGACGCTCAGATACGCAGTATTTT. It translates to CATSRDRIAGRSDTQYF.

The chain joins TRBV19 to TRBJ2-7; 10 bases line up with TRBD2. Germline-derived CDR1 and CDR2 are LNHDA and SQIVND (reference sequence). The CDR3 runs to 14 residues. V lost 6 bases to trimming and J lost 1 base; unmatched junction nucleotides: 3. The CDR3 bases are TGTGCCAGTAGAAGGACTAGCGGTTCCTACGAGCAGTACTTC. Translating gives CASRRTSGSYEQYF.

This rearrangement joins TRBV9 to TRBJ2-1, with D unresolved. This CDR3 is 13 amino acids long. V dropped 1 base and J dropped 4 bases, with 6 bases sitting between them. Germline lookup yields CDR1 SGDLS and CDR2 YYNGEE. The CDR3 loop reads CASSVSLYNEQFF. Written as DNA, the CDR3 is TGTGCCAGCAGCGTAAGCCTTTACAATGAGCAGTTCTTC.

V is TRBV7-9 and J is TRBJ2-7; possible D gene TRBD2, 6 bases. Germline assignment: CDR1 SEHNR and CDR2 FQNEAQ (reference sequence). V lost 10 bases and J lost 1, with 17 bases in between. CDR3 length equals 14 residues. CDR3 sequence: CATHQAGGSYEQYF. The CDR3 nucleotides read TGTGCCACCCATCAGGCCGGGGGATCCTACGAGCAGTACTTC.

V usage is TRBV6-1 and J usage is TRBJ2-3; 7 bases fit TRBD1. Germline V CDR1 and CDR2: MNHNS, SASEGT. The V and J ends lost 4 bases and 2 bases, in that order; junction bases with no gene match: 9. The CDR3 is 16 amino acids. This CDR3 is CASSGPGQSYTDTQYF. The DNA of the CDR3 is TGTGCCAGCAGTGGACCGGGACAGTCATACACAGATACGCAGTATTTT.

CDR3 nucleotide sequence: TGTGCCAGCGGACAGGGGTCAGGGGAGACCCAGTACTTC. Translated: CASGQGSGETQYF. This chain uses TRBV2 with TRBJ2-5; 9 nucleotides agree with TRBD1. CDR1 and CDR2 (germline): SNHLY, FYNNEI. The CDR3 loop spans 13 amino acids. V gave up 8 bases and J gave up 5 bases; unmatched junction bases: 6.

This sequence joins TRBV4-3 and TRBJ2-7, with 7 bases aligning to TRBD1. V shed 0 bases, J shed 2 bases, and the junction held 4 bases outside the gene matches. Germline CDR1 reads LGHNA; CDR2 reads YSLEER. This CDR3 has 15 amino acids. As DNA, the CDR3 is TGCGCCAGCAGCCAAGATTATGGACAGGCCTACGAGCAGTACTTC. Its translation: CASSQDYGQAYEQYF.

This chain links TRBV19 with TRBJ1-3, with D uncertain. Trimming cost V 5 bases and J 3 bases, with 14 bases left between them. The CDR3 has 15 residues. Germline V gene lookup returns CDR1 LNHDA and CDR2 SQIVND (reference sequence). The CDR3 is CASSSPSRGGNTIYF. The CDR3 region has the DNA TGTGCCAGTAGTTCACCAAGCCGTGGTGGAAACACCATATATTTT.

This clone was observed a single time. The chain recombines TRBV7-2 with TRBJ2-3, with D hard to call. The germline CDR1 and CDR2 sequences are SGHTA and FQGNSA. The V and J ends lost 1 base and 3 bases respectively, with 11 bases between them. The CDR3 covers 15 residues. CDR3 sequence reads: CASSLGPPPTDTQYF. In DNA form, the CDR3 reads TGTGCCAGCAGCTTAGGTCCCCCCCCAACAGATACGCAGTATTTT.

There are a few counts of this clone. The CDR3 DNA follows: TGCAGCGTTGCGTCAGGGGGTGCCTCTCGGTGGGGCGGCAAAACAGATACGCAGTATTTT. It codes for CSVASGGASRWGGKTDTQYF. The chain recombines TRBV29-1 with TRBJ2-3; the match to TRBD1 covers 7 bases. CDR1 SQVTM and CDR2 ANQGSEA come from the germline V gene. The CDR3 has 20 residues. V shed 4 bases, J shed 3 bases, and the junction held 25 bases outside the gene matches.

V usage is TRBV28 and J usage is TRBJ2-7; a weak D match, TRBD2 (6 bases). The CDR3 contains 12 residues. Trimming removed 5 bases from V and 8 bases from J, with 13 bases in between. CDR1 is MDHEN, CDR2 SYDVKM, per germline. The CDR3 region is CASSLTGVQQYF. The CDR3 nucleotides read TGTGCCAGCAGTCTAACGGGGGTACAGCAGTACTTC.

The rearrangement joins TRBV20-1 to TRBJ2-7, with D uncertain. The CDR3 is 10 amino acids. Trimming removed 3 bases at V and 4 bases at J, with 4 bases between. Germline CDR1 DFQATT, CDR2 SNEGSKA (reference sequence). The DNA for the CDR3 is TGCAGTGCTAGTCCATACGAGCAGTACTTC. As protein: CSASPYEQYF.

The V and J genes are TRBV4-1 and TRBJ1-5; 9 nucleotides line up with TRBD1. This CDR3 contains 13 residues. The trim removed 4 bases at V and 6 bases at J, leaving 1 base unmatched. Per the germline V gene, CDR1 is MGHRA and CDR2 is YSYEKL. The CDR3 spells CASSLDRGQPQHF. CDR3 in DNA: TGCGCCAGCAGCCTGGACAGGGGTCAGCCCCAGCATTTT.

The chain joins TRBV6-5 to TRBJ2-7; D is possibly TRBD2 (6 bases). The CDR3 is made up of 12 amino acids. The germline V gene encodes CDR1 MNHEY and CDR2 SVGAGI. With 5 bases removed from V and 12 bases from J, the gap between germline ends came to 17 bases. The DNA of the CDR3 is TGTGCCAGCAGTGATCTGGGGGGAGTATGGTACTTC. Its protein product is CASSDLGGVWYF.

J is TRBJ2-7 and V is TRBV6-5; 8 bases align to TRBD2. The CDR3 length is 15 residues. Looked up from germline, CDR1 is MNHEY and CDR2 is SVGAGI. Trimming took 8 bases from V and 3 from J; bases not matched to a gene: 12. CDR3 in DNA: TGTGCCAGCGGCAAGCCCCGAACTAGCGGCTACGAGCAGTACTTC. Translated: CASGKPRTSGYEQYF.

The rearrangement links TRBV11-2 to TRBJ1-1; TRBD1 is a possible D gene (5 bases). Germline assignment: CDR1 SGHAT and CDR2 FQNNGV. V shed 2 bases and J shed 6 bases, with 13 bases lying between them. There are 14 residues in the CDR3. The CDR3 bases are TGTGCCAGCAGCTTAATAAGGGGTTGGTCTGAAGCTTTCTTT. Its protein product is CASSLIRGWSEAFF.

J is TRBJ1-4 and V is TRBV28, with D unclear. Trimming stripped 2 bases from V and 1 base from J, with 14 bases between. Per the germline V gene, CDR1 is MDHEN and CDR2 is SYDVKM. The CDR3 totals 17 residues. The CDR3 sequence is CASSLEARAVTNEKLFF. DNA for the CDR3: TGTGCCAGCAGTTTAGAGGCGAGGGCGGTAACTAATGAAAAACTGTTTTTT.

CDR3 sequence: CASSGLAGAGELFF. The DNA for the CDR3 is TGTGCCAGCTCGGGACTAGCGGGGGCCGGGGAGCTGTTTTTT. This rearrangement joins TRBV6-4 to TRBJ2-2; 14 bases fit TRBD2. The germline V gene encodes CDR1 MRHNA and CDR2 SNTAGT. After removal of 8 bases from V and 6 bases from J, the junction contained 2 bases not matched to a gene. The length of the CDR3 is 14 residues.

This chain connects TRBV4-1 to TRBJ2-5, with D unresolved. Germline V gene sequence: CDR1 MGHRA, CDR2 YSYEKL. V lost 3 bases and J 8 bases, leaving 13 bases between the germline ends. This CDR3 spans 13 amino acids. The CDR3 spells CASSHELQVTQYF. The CDR3 DNA reads as TGCGCCAGCAGCCATGAGCTCCAGGTCACCCAGTACTTC.

V usage is TRBV7-8 and J usage is TRBJ1-1; 7 bases match TRBD1. The CDR3 spans 14 residues. V lost 4 bases to trimming and J lost 5 bases; unmatched junction nucleotides: 7. Germline-derived CDR1 and CDR2 are SGHVS and FQNEAQ. CDR3 sequence (DNA): TGTGCCAGCAGCTCTCGACAGGGTAGAACTGAAGCTTTCTTT. Amino acids: CASSSRQGRTEAFF.

The rearrangement uses TRBV4-2 and TRBJ2-1, with D unclear. V was trimmed by 1 base and J by 5 bases, leaving 12 bases between them. Germline CDR1 reads LGHNA; CDR2 reads YNFKEQ. This CDR3 has 15 residues. DNA of the CDR3: TGTGCCAGCAGCCAAGGCGTGGGCCTAAACAATGAGCAGTTCTTC. Translated: CASSQGVGLNNEQFF.

The rearrangement joins TRBV27 to TRBJ1-1, with D possibly TRBD1 on 6 matching bases. Germline V lookup: CDR1 MNHEY, CDR2 SMNVEV (reference sequence). Trimming took off 5 bases at V and 5 bases at J, with 15 bases between the two ends. The CDR3 is 14 residues long. In nucleotides, the CDR3 is TGTGCCAGCAGTCTATGGGCAGGGGCAACTGAAGCTTTCTTT. Translation: CASSLWAGATEAFF.